Listed below are T cell receptor beta chains from one sample, sequenced in a study of blood T cell repertoires in COVID-19. Assay used: immunoSEQ multiplex PCR; TCRdb lists only in-frame clones, some missing. Counted here are a few hundred thousand clones, 70% to 90% occurring once; the ten biggest clones make up 8.5% to 12%. Sequences were obtained from peripheral blood. The receptors originated from a woman in her 30s with COVID-19, enrolled during active disease. Both conserved end residues are part of each CDR3. Fields, in order: V gene, clone size, J gene, D gene, CDR3 DNA, CDR3 protein. The D gene is left open where the match is weak. Expanded clones are given a class, and other clones once, few, many or no size at all.

>TRBV28|NA|TRBJ1-6|TRBD1
TGTGCCAGCATTAGGGGGCGAGGTTCACCCCTCCACTTT
CASIRGRGSPLHF
>TRBV7-6|NA|TRBJ2-1|TRBD2
TGTGCCAGCAGGCTCCTAGCGGGAGAGGGGTATGAGCAGTTCTTC
CASRLLAGEGYEQFF
>TRBV5-1|NA|TRBJ1-1|TRBD1
TGCGCCAGCAGCTTGGAAGGGACAGGGCTGAACACTGAAGCTTTCTTT
CASSLEGTGLNTEAFF
>TRBV24-1|once|TRBJ2-3|NA
TGTGCCACCAGTGACCCTGCCGGGACTCGCACAGATACGCAGTATTTT
CATSDPAGTRTDTQYF
>TRBV7-3|NA|TRBJ2-5|NA
TGTGCCAGCAGCCCTGGGGGACTTCAAGAGACCCAGTACTTC
CASSPGGLQETQYF
>TRBV19|NA|TRBJ2-7|NA
TGTGCCAGTAGTTGGGGGCTGGGGGCCTCCTACGAGCAGTACTTC
CASSWGLGASYEQYF
>TRBV28|many|TRBJ1-2|NA
TGTGCCAGCAGTCCGCCGCTACCGGGAGGCTATGGCTACACCTTC
CASSPPLPGGYGYTF
>TRBV6-1|NA|TRBJ2-3|NA
TGTGCCAGCAGTGAAGAGCGGGGCACAGATACGCAGTATTTT
CASSEERGTDTQYF
>TRBV29-1|NA|TRBJ2-5|NA
TGCAGCGTTGAAGAAAGGGGAATGGCGAGAGAGACCCAGTACTTC
CSVEERGMARETQYF
>TRBV6-4|NA|TRBJ2-7|TRBD1
TGTGCCAGCAGTCCCGGTAGAGGGGGCTTCCAGTACTTC
CASSPGRGGFQYF
>TRBV28|NA|TRBJ2-3|NA
TGTGCCAGCAGTTTTGGCCGCACAGATACGCAGTATTTT
CASSFGRTDTQYF
>TRBV27|NA|TRBJ1-6|NA
TGTGCCAGCAGTAGGGACATCTATAATTCACCCCTCCACTTT
CASSRDIYNSPLHF
>TRBV5-4|NA|TRBJ2-7|TRBD2
TGTGCCAGCAGCCCAGGACTAGCGGGAGTGCCCTACGAGCGGTACTTC
CASSPGLAGVPYERYF
>TRBV6-4|few|TRBJ1-6|TRBD1
TGTGCCAGCACCGGAGGGACAGGTTATTCACCCCTCCACTTT
CASTGGTGYSPLHF
>TRBV20-1|NA|TRBJ1-1|TRBD1
TGCAGTGCCAGCAGGGGGGCTGAAGCTTTCTTT
CSASRGAEAFF
>TRBV2|once|TRBJ2-7|TRBD2
TGTGCCAGCAGTTGGACTAGCGACGAGCAGTACTTC
CASSWTSDEQYF
>TRBV28|NA|TRBJ2-7|TRBD2
TGTGCCAGCAGGGATAGCGGGAGCTCCTACGAGCAGTACTTC
CASRDSGSSYEQYF
>TRBV6-4|NA|TRBJ2-4|NA
TGTGCCAGCAGTGTCGGGATGAGGTGGGATGGGGCCAAAAACATTCAGTACTTC
CASSVGMRWDGAKNIQYF
>TRBV11-2|NA|TRBJ2-3|TRBD2
TGTGCCAGCAGCTTATACGGACTAGCGGACACAGATACGCAGTATTTT
CASSLYGLADTDTQYF
>TRBV2|NA|TRBJ2-7|TRBD2
TGTGCCACCCAGAGCGGGAGGGCCTCCTACGAGCAGTACTTC
CATQSGRASYEQYF
>TRBV4-2|NA|TRBJ2-1|NA
TGTGCCAGCAGCGGGGAGAGATATGAGCAGTTCTTC
CASSGERYEQFF
>TRBV30|NA|TRBJ2-3|NA
TGTGCCTGGAGTGTGGGTAGCGTGGGCACAGATACGCAGTATTTT
CAWSVGSVGTDTQYF
>TRBV30|NA|TRBJ2-1|TRBD2
TGTGCCTGGAGTGGAACCAGCGGGGGCAATGAGCAGTTCTTC
CAWSGTSGGNEQFF
>TRBV4-1|NA|TRBJ1-5|NA
TGCGCCAGCAGCCAAGGGGTCGGGCAGCCCCAGCATTTT
CASSQGVGQPQHF
>TRBV6-5|NA|TRBJ1-4|NA
TGTGCCAGCAAACCGCAGGGCCAAAGAGGCGAAAAACTGTTTTTT
CASKPQGQRGEKLFF
>TRBV10-3|NA|TRBJ1-1|TRBD1
TGTGCCATCAGTGTCCAGGGGGCGACTGAAGCTTTCTTT
CAISVQGATEAFF